The clone carrying this TCR beta chain showed up just a few times. Universal primer sites and UMIs were introduced during 5'RACE template-switching synthesis of TCR cDNA. Via MiXCR, TCRdb re-called the 5' RACE reads, giving one row per CDR3 protein. This table has under 600,000 distinct CDR3 sequences, 13% appearing once. The data were obtained in a study of T cells after yellow fever vaccination. The sequencing here drew on PBMCs, taken on the day of the yellow fever booster vaccination. The TCR sequence derives from a man between 25 and 39 years old who received the YFV17D yellow fever vaccine.

For the CDR3, the DNA is TGTGCCAGCAGCATCGACAGTAGTGAGACCCAGTACTTC. The encoded protein is CASSIDSSETQYF. The chain joins TRBV5-5 to TRBJ2-5, with a tentative D call TRBD1 (5 bases). The CDR3 has 13 amino acids. Trimming shortened V by 4 bases and J by 5 bases, and 12 bases separated the two germline ends. Germline V CDR1 and CDR2: SGHKS, YYEKEE (reference sequence).